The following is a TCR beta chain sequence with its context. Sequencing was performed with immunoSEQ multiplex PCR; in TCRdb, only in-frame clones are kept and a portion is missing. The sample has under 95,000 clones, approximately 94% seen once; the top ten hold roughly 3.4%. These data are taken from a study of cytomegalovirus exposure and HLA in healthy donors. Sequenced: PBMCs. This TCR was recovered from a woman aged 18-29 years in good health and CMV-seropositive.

The CDR3: CASSLEGTRFTDTQYF. The CDR3 DNA reads TGCGCCAGCAGCTTGGAGGGGACTCGGTTCACAGATACGCAGTATTTT. The chain couples TRBV5-1 to TRBJ2-3; perhaps TRBD2 as D (6 bases). Trimming cost V 0 bases and J 2 bases, with 13 bases left between them. CDR1 is SGHRS, CDR2 YFSETQ, per germline. CDR3 length: 16 residues.